The present T cell receptor (beta chain) was sequenced within a study of blood T cell repertoires in COVID-19. Germline V gives CDR1 MNHEY, CDR2 SMNVEV (reference sequence). V lost 6 bases, J lost 0 bases, and 8 bases lay in between. The CDR3 totals 13 residues. Sequencing was performed with immunoSEQ multiplex PCR; in TCRdb, only in-frame clones are kept and a portion is missing. The sample comprises 350,000 or so clones, roughly 90% of which are singletons, and 1% rests with the top ten. This sequence joins TRBV27 and TRBJ2-5; D call uncertain. Material: PBMCs or T cells enriched from blood (not recorded which). The TCR sequence derives from a woman in her thirties who had been exposed to COVID-19. CDR3 loop: CASRRLDQETQYF. The DNA for the CDR3 is TGTGCCAGCAGGAGGTTAGACCAAGAGACCCAGTACTTC.